This T cell receptor beta chain was profiled in a study of shared clonotypes between healthy human individuals. Notes on this clone: Antigen unknown.

Whole-study findings and limits: Clonotype sharing among donors was thought likely to change with sequencing depth.

Trimming shortened V by 2 bases and J by 5 bases, and 15 bases separated the two germline ends. The CDR3 is made up of 15 amino acids. Germline CDR1 and CDR2: MNHEY and SVGAGI. CD45RO-negative cells were positively selected for CCR7, leaving out terminally differentiated effector memory CD45RA+ cells. Researchers divided each subset's genomic DNA evenly across several immunoSEQ plates. The method was immunoSEQ multiplex PCR; TCRdb's version includes in-frame clones alone and lacks a portion of them. This table holds around 1.9 million clones, just over 90% found once. The source of this sequence is a man aged 18 to 30 in good health. Some clones in this sample may be carry-over from other donors' samples. The sequencing sample was made of naive CD8+ T cells from PBMCs. V and J are TRBV6-5 and TRBJ2-5; D is possibly TRBD1 (6 bases). This CDR3 reads CASSYTAGEQETQYF. CDR3 sequence (DNA): TGTGCCAGCAGTTACACGGCAGGGGAACAGGAGACCCAGTACTTC.